The rows below give T cell receptor beta chains drawn from one sample of a study of T cells after yellow fever vaccination. TCRdb itself ran the 5' RACE reads through MiXCR, one entry per CDR3 protein. The table includes about 250,000 distinct CDR3 sequences, about 3.5% detected once. The sample consisted of PBMCs, taken 15 days after the yellow fever booster vaccination. The receptors were sampled from a man between 18 and 35 years old who received the YFV17D yellow fever vaccine. Each CDR3 is given with its conserved first and last residue. Fields, in order: V gene, CDR3 length, J gene, CDR3 protein.

TRBV4-2,16,TRBJ2-7,CASRGILAGGSYEQYF
TRBV3-1,13,TRBJ2-2,CASSFTHTGELFF
TRBV6-1,14,TRBJ1-2,CATSRQGTNYGYTF
TRBV29-1,13,TRBJ1-4,CSGRVRLNEKLFF
TRBV12-3/TRBV12-4,15,TRBJ2-7,CASSLGQAPNYEQYF
TRBV7-9,15,TRBJ2-2,CASSLDEANTGELFF
TRBV5-1,15,TRBJ2-1,CASSREQTPYNEQFF
TRBV5-5,15,TRBJ2-1,CASRTTSGAYNEQFF
TRBV4-3,13,TRBJ2-2,CASSQEGGGELFF
TRBV27,14,TRBJ1-5,CASSHRGPNQPQHF
TRBV7-2,11,TRBJ1-1,CASSNNTEAFF
TRBV2,13,TRBJ2-5,CASSEISQETQYF
TRBV14,13,TRBJ2-1,CASSHPKGYEQFF
TRBV27,14,TRBJ2-1,CASSLGGPGNEQFF
TRBV5-1,14,TRBJ2-2,CASRPSGGTGELFF
TRBV5-6,17,TRBJ1-5,CASIFFVREWGNQPQHF
TRBV29-1,13,TRBJ2-5,CSAGAEELETQYF
TRBV29-1,19,TRBJ2-5,CSVEGVVRGAGAHQETQYF
TRBV2,13,TRBJ2-3,CASFRDGQDTQYF
TRBV4-2,16,TRBJ2-7,CASSRRAGGQNYEQYF
TRBV6-5,16,TRBJ1-6,CASSYSGTRNNSPLHF
TRBV6-5,15,TRBJ1-4,CASSYSRGVREKLFF
TRBV12-3/TRBV12-4,16,TRBJ2-3,CASSFGSGANTDTQYF
TRBV19,14,TRBJ1-5,CASRTEYSNQPQHF
TRBV6-5,12,TRBJ2-3,CASSRPGGTQYF
TRBV5-6,14,TRBJ2-5,CASSAREGGETQYF
TRBV4-3,17,TRBJ2-1,CASSQNLGGGPYNEQFF
TRBV5-1,18,TRBJ2-5,CASSLSPLAGGGGETQYF
TRBV20-1,10,TRBJ2-3,CSARTDTQYF
TRBV18,18,TRBJ2-1,CASSPGRRGVLSYNEQFF
TRBV7-9,14,TRBJ1-5,CASSPTGNAVAQHF
TRBV13,15,TRBJ2-6,CASSFSEAGANVLTF
TRBV30,13,TRBJ2-7,CAWSWGAGDEQYF
TRBV7-2,13,TRBJ2-2,CASKAANTGELFF
TRBV29-1,14,TRBJ1-1,CSVGAGGWNTEAFF
TRBV7-2,14,TRBJ2-1,CASRSGTSGPKQFF
TRBV27,14,TRBJ1-5,CASSRGEGNQPQHF
TRBV5-6,13,TRBJ1-3,CASYRLSGNTIYF